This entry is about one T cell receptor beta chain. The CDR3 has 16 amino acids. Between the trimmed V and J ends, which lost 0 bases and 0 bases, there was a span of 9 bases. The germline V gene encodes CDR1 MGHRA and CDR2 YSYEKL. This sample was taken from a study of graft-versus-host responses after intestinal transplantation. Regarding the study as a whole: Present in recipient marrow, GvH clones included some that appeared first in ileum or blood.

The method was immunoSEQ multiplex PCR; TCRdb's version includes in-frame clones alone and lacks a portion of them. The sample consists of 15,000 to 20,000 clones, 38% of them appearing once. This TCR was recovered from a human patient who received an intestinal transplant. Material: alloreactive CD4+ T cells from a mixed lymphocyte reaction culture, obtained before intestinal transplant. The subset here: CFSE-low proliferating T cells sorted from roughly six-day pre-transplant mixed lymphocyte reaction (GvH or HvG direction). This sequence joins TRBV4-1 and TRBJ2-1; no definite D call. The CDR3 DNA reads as TGCGCCAGCAGCCAAGATCTGGTCTTCTCCTACAATGAGCAGTTCTTC. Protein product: CASSQDLVFSYNEQFF.